This T cell receptor beta chain is drawn from a study of shared clonotypes between healthy human individuals. V was cut by 1 base and J by 6 bases, with 16 bases left in between. The CDR3 is made up of 16 amino acids. Germline CDR1 and CDR2: SGHAT and FQNNGV. Method: immunoSEQ multiplex PCR; TCRdb's copy keeps in-frame clones and lacks some. The sample contains approximately 1,000,000 clones, about 80% of which appear only once. The source of this sequence is a man between 18 and 29 years old in good health. Some clones in this sample may be carry-over from other donors' samples. The sequenced sample was memory CD4+ T cells from PBMCs. Documented subset: CD45RA-negative fraction. The V call is TRBV11-2, the J call TRBJ2-1; tentatively, D is TRBD2 (6 bases). In nucleotides, the CDR3 is TGTGCCAGCAGCTTAGGTTCAGTAGTGGGAGGCAATGAGCAGTTCTTC. Translated: CASSLGSVVGGNEQFF.